This TCR beta chain was recorded in a study of blood T cells in healthy people across ages. Alongside a J-beta primer mix, a sample-barcoded 5' primer served in a second PCR lasting 7 to 11 cycles. TCRdb reprocessed the 5' RACE reads via MiXCR and lists one record per CDR3 protein. The top ten clones hold approximately 2% of a sample with about 1.8 million distinct CDR3 sequences, roughly 50% of them seen once. Whole-study results and caveats: It was found that TCR beta diversity correlated strongly with the percentage of naive T cells.

Roughly 9.2 milliliters was the volume of peripheral blood drawn from each donor. About this clonotype: Its specificity is not known.

Germline assignment: CDR1 MNHEY and CDR2 SMNVEV (reference sequence). The germline V and J ends were trimmed by 4 bases and 1 base, with 11 bases remaining between them. This CDR3 is 14 amino acids long. The source material was blood. This receptor was taken from a woman in her thirties or forties in good health. V gene TRBV27 combines with J gene TRBJ2-7; tentative D call: TRBD1 (5 bases). The CDR3 region has the DNA TGTGCCAGCAGTTGGGTCCAGGGATCCTACGAGCAGTACTTC. Its translation: CASSWVQGSYEQYF.